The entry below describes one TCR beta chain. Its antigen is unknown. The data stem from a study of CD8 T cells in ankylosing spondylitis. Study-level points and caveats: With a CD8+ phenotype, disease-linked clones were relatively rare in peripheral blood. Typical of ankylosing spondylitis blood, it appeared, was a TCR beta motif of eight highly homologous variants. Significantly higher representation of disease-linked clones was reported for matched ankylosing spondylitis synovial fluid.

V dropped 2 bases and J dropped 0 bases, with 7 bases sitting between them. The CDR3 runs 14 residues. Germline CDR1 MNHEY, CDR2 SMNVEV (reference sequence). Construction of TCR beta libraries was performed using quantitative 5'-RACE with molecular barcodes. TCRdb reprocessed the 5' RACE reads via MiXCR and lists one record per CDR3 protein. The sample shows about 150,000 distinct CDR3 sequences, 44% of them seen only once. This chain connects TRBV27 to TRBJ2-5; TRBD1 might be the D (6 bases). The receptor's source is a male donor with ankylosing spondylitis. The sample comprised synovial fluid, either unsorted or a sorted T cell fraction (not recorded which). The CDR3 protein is CASSLGQNQETQYF. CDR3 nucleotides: TGTGCCAGCAGTTTAGGACAGAACCAAGAGACCCAGTACTTC.